This TCR beta chain came from a study of OX40 agonist ivuxolimab in advanced cancers. To note about this clone: Antigen unknown.

Generated by immunoSEQ multiplex PCR, the TCRdb table keeps only in-frame clones and is missing some. The sample contains 100,000 to 130,000 clones, approximately 90% of which appear only once. The study's findings and limits: CD8+ T cells showed, on average, more clonal expansion than CD4+ cells. CD4+ and CD8+ T cells in blood underwent clonal expansion by week 6 at 0.1 to 3.0 mg/kg.

The CDR3 has 16 amino acids. The V segment lost 3 bases and the J segment 7 bases; nucleotides outside the gene matches: 5. Germline V lookup: CDR1 SGDLS, CDR2 YYNGEE. The source is an adult with an advanced solid tumor such as melanoma, head and neck, liver or kidney cancer. The material sequenced was CD4+ or CD8+ T cells sorted from blood, taken in a trial of the OX40 agonist ivuxolimab. The V call is TRBV9, the J call TRBJ1-6; the match to TRBD1 covers 12 bases. CDR3 loop: CASSEGQGALNSPLHF. CDR3 nucleotides: TGTGCCAGCAGCGAGGGACAGGGGGCGTTGAATTCACCCCTCCACTTT.